The TCR beta chain described here comes from a study of T cells in Graves' hyperthyroidism and ophthalmopathy. This clonotype was recorded many times. Germline CDR1 is SGHRS and CDR2 is YFSETQ. CDR3 length equals 14 residues. The V and J ends lost 4 bases and 7 bases respectively, with 18 bases between them. Exclusion of patients followed from uncontrolled infection, other autoimmune disease, pregnancy or lactation. Diagnosis relied on clinical symptoms, serum thyroxine and TRAb, thyroid ultrasound and orbital computed tomography. PBMCs stemmed from approximately 10 ml fresh peripheral blood. Amplified TCR beta CDR3 regions derived from RNA transcripts. Initially, a first-round RT-PCR of the TCR CDR3 employed the HTBI primer set. One entry per CDR3 protein results from TCRdb running MiXCR on the multiplex PCR reads. The sample lists fewer than 600,000 distinct CDR3 sequences; around 13% were seen once.

The chain employs TRBV5-1 and TRBJ2-7; perhaps TRBD2 as D (5 bases). The receptor was derived from a woman between 40 and 50 years old with Graves' hyperthyroidism. The sequencing input was blood. The DNA for the CDR3 is TGCGCCAGCAGCCCTGAACCGAGGGTGGGGGAGCAGTACTTC. Its protein is CASSPEPRVGEQYF.